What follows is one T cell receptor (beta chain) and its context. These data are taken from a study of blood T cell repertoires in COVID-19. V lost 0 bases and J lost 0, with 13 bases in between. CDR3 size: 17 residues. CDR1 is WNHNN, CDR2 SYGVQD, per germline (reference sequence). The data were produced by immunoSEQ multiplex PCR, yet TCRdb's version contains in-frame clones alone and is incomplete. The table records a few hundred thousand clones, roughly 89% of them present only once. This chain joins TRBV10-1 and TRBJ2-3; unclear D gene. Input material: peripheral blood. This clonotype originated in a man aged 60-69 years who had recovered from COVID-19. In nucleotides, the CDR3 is TGCGCCAGCAGTGAGTCGGCGGCCGGAGCTAGCACAGATACGCAGTATTTT. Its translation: CASSESAAGASTDTQYF.